This T cell receptor (beta chain) was sequenced during a study of cytomegalovirus exposure and HLA in healthy donors. In germline, CDR1 is MNHEY, CDR2 SMNVEV (reference sequence). The CDR3 covers 12 residues. V was cut by 6 bases and J by 2 bases, with 5 bases left in between. The PCR was carried out with 60 Vbeta primers and 13 Jbeta primers. Clones were sequenced by immunoSEQ multiplex PCR, and TCRdb holds only the in-frame ones, with some missing. The repertoire holds around 150,000 clones, with approximately 60% as singletons. The sequencing sample was made of PBMCs. The V and J genes are TRBV27 and TRBJ1-5; no clear D. The clonotype was recovered from a woman aged 35 to 49 in good health and CMV-seronegative. Here the CDR3 DNA reads TGTGCCAGCAGGCGGGGCAATCAGCCCCAGCATTTT. Its translation: CASRRGNQPQHF.